This passage covers 9 T cell receptor beta chains from one sample sequenced in a study of early T cells in non-severe SARS-CoV-2 infection. MiXCR, run by TCRdb on the 5' RACE reads, gives a single entry per CDR3 protein. The table lists about 35,000 distinct CDR3 sequences, under 7.5% of them singletons. The source material was whole blood. These receptor sequences come from an adult who was a healthcare worker with PCR-confirmed SARS-CoV-2 infection or an uninfected control (not recorded which).

This clonotype was counted between two and nine times. The chain uses TRBV7-3 and TRBJ2-3; 8 positions match TRBD2. Unmatched junction bases numbered 0, after V lost 3 bases and J lost 1 base. Germline CDR1 and CDR2: SGHTA and FQGTGA. The CDR3 is 14 amino acids. The DNA of the CDR3 is TGTGCCAGCAGCTTGACTAGCGGCACAGATACGCAGTATTTT. It yields the protein CASSLTSGTDTQYF.

This clonotype was picked up many times. In DNA form, the CDR3 reads TGTGCCAGCAGCTTACTGGCCTGGGGCACTGAAGCTTTCTTT. Encoded protein: CASSLLAWGTEAFF. V usage is TRBV7-8 and J usage is TRBJ1-1; D unclear. Deletions cut 2 bases from V and 4 bases from J, with 11 bases between. This CDR3 has 14 amino acids. Per the germline V gene, CDR1 is SGHVS and CDR2 is FQNEAQ.

Ten or more counts support this clonotype. This chain uses TRBV14 with TRBJ2-1, with D possibly matching TRBD2 (5 bases). The CDR3 has 15 amino acids. Trimming took 3 bases from V and 0 from J, leaving 9 bases between them. Germline loops: CDR1 SGHDN, CDR2 FVKESK. CDR3 sequence reads: CASSQLGSSYNEQFF. CDR3 DNA sequence: TGTGCCAGCAGCCAGCTGGGGAGCTCCTACAATGAGCAGTTCTTC.

The V gene is TRBV11-2, the J gene TRBJ2-7, with unresolved D. V shed 5 bases and J shed 2 bases, with 13 bases lying between them. Germline lookup yields CDR1 SGHAT and CDR2 FQNNGV. CDR3 size: 14 residues. CDR3 sequence reads: CASSPPQVPYEQYF. CDR3 coding DNA: TGTGCCAGCAGCCCCCCGCAGGTACCCTACGAGCAGTACTTC.

This clonotype was counted between two and nine times. The chain recombines TRBV3-1 with TRBJ2-7; D unclear. This CDR3 spans 12 amino acids. Germline V gene lookup returns CDR1 LGHDT and CDR2 YNNKEL (reference sequence). The germline V and J ends were trimmed by 1 base and 2 bases, with 3 bases remaining between them. The CDR3: CASSQGTYEQYF. The CDR3 nucleotides read TGTGCCAGCAGCCAAGGGACCTACGAGCAGTACTTC.

There are a few counts of this clonotype. The chain joins TRBV7-3 to TRBJ2-3; D gene ambiguous. Per germline, CDR1 SGHTA and CDR2 FQGTGA. The V and J ends lost 4 bases and 2 bases respectively, with 13 bases between them. The CDR3 has 15 amino acids. CDR3 DNA sequence: TGTGCCAGCAGCTATTCTCCTGGGGTCACAGATACGCAGTATTTT. This sequence encodes CASSYSPGVTDTQYF.

This clonotype was observed many times. The chain employs TRBV30 and TRBJ2-7, with 10 bases that match TRBD1. V gave up 1 base and J gave up 3 bases; unmatched junction bases: 6. The CDR3 length is 15 residues. CDR1 is GTSNPN and CDR2 is SVGIG in the germline V gene (reference sequence). DNA of the CDR3: TGTGCCTGGAGTGCCCCGGGACAGGGGTACTACGAGCAGTACTTC. Translation gives CAWSAPGQGYYEQYF. Full variable domain (missing parts from reference TRBV30 and TRBJ2-7): SQTIHQWPATLVQPVGSPLSLECTVEGTSNPNLYWYRQAAGRGLQLLFYSVGIGQISSEVPQNLSASRPQDRQFILSSKKLLLSDSGFYLCAWSAPGQGYYEQYFGPGTRLTVT.

V is TRBV7-6 and J is TRBJ2-5, with 7 bases identical to TRBD1. This CDR3 has 13 amino acids. The germline gives CDR1 SGHVS, CDR2 FNYEAQ. The trim removed 3 bases at V and 5 bases at J, leaving 3 bases unmatched. This CDR3 reads CASSLTGMETQYF. In DNA, the CDR3 is TGTGCCAGCAGCTTGACAGGGATGGAGACCCAGTACTTC. The complete variable domain, with remaining parts taken from reference TRBV7-6 and TRBJ2-5, reads GAGVSQSPRYKVTKRGQDVALRCDPISGHVSLYWYRQALGQGPEFLTYFNYEAQQDKSGLPNDRFSAERPEGSISTLTIQRTEQRDSAMYRCASSLTGMETQYFGPGTRLLVL.

This clonotype was recorded at least ten times. The chain links TRBV5-4 to TRBJ2-1; TRBD1 aligns across 8 bases. This CDR3 has 17 amino acids. V shed 0 bases and J 1 base; nucleotides not matched to a gene: 6. CDR1 is SGHNT and CDR2 is YYREEE in the germline V gene (reference sequence). CDR3 amino acids: CASSLEGQAASYNEQFF. The CDR3 bases are TGTGCCAGCAGCTTGGAGGGACAGGCGGCTTCCTACAATGAGCAGTTCTTC.